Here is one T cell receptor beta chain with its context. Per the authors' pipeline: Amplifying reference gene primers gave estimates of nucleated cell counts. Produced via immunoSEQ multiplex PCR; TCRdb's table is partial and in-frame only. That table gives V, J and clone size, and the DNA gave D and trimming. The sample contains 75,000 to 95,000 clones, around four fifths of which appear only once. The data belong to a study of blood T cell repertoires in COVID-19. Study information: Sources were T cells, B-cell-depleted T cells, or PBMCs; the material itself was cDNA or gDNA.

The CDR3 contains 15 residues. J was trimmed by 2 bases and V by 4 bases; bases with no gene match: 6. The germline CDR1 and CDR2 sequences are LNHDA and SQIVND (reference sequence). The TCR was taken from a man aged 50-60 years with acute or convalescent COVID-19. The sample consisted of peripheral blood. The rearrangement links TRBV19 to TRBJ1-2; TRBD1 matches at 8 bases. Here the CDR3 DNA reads TGTGCCAGTAGTACTGGGACAGGCGAGAACTATGGCTACACCTTC. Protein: CASSTGTGENYGYTF.